This is a list of T cell receptor beta chains from one sample in a study of graft-versus-host responses after intestinal transplantation. Produced via immunoSEQ multiplex PCR; TCRdb's table is partial and in-frame only. The sample has over 100,000 clones, around nine tenths seen once. These TCRs' antigens remain unknown. Sequenced material: unstimulated CD4+ T cells sorted from spleen or lymph node cells, taken before transplant. The source of these receptors is a human donor who was the organ donor for an intestinal transplant. CDR3s include the opening cysteine and the closing phenylalanine or tryptophan. Each record gives: clone size, J gene, D gene, V gene, CDR3 DNA, CDR3 protein. D genes are given only for firm matches. Rows give clone size only sometimes, using once, few, many, or a class for an expanded clone.

size: -; J: TRBJ1-1; D: -; V: TRBV5-1; DNA: TGCGCCAGCAGCTCTAGTCAGAACACTGAAGCTTTCTTT; CDR3: CASSSSQNTEAFF
size: -; J: TRBJ1-2; D: -; V: TRBV5-1; DNA: TGCGCCAGCAGCACAGGTCGGGGAGGGGCTAACTATGGCTACACCTTC; CDR3: CASSTGRGGANYGYTF
size: few; J: TRBJ2-7; D: -; V: TRBV6-6; DNA: TGTGCCAGCAGTCGTGGGCAGGTGAGCTCCTACGAGCAGTACTTC; CDR3: CASSRGQVSSYEQYF
size: -; J: TRBJ1-3; D: -; V: TRBV7-8; DNA: TGTGCCAGCAGCCTACAGGGTTACTCTGGAAACACCATATATTTT; CDR3: CASSLQGYSGNTIYF
size: -; J: TRBJ2-1; D: TRBD2; V: TRBV5-1; DNA: TGCGCCAGCAGCTTGGATGCGGGAGGCTCCTACAATGAGCAGTTCTTC; CDR3: CASSLDAGGSYNEQFF
size: -; J: TRBJ1-2; D: TRBD1; V: TRBV29-1; DNA: TGCAGCGTCGCAGGGGGCGCTGACTATGGCTACACCTTC; CDR3: CSVAGGADYGYTF
size: -; J: TRBJ2-1; D: -; V: TRBV27; DNA: TGTGCCAGCAGCCTACAGGGTTTCGGTGATGAGCAGTTCTTC; CDR3: CASSLQGFGDEQFF
size: -; J: TRBJ2-3; D: -; V: TRBV19; DNA: TGTGCCAGTAGTATAGATCGTACAGATACGCAGTATTTT; CDR3: CASSIDRTDTQYF
size: -; J: TRBJ2-3; D: -; V: TRBV5-6; DNA: TGTGCCAGCAGCTTGGGGTCAGGAGCTAGCACAGATACGCAGTATTTT; CDR3: CASSLGSGASTDTQYF
size: -; J: TRBJ2-3; D: -; V: TRBV4-2; DNA: TGTGCCAGCAGCAAAAGAGGGCGTACAGAAGATACGCAGTATTTT; CDR3: CASSKRGRTEDTQYF
size: few; J: TRBJ1-3; D: -; V: TRBV7-8; DNA: TGTGCCAGCAGCTTAACGTTTTTCCAGAGAAACACCATATATTTT; CDR3: CASSLTFFQRNTIYF
size: -; J: TRBJ1-2; D: -; V: TRBV14; DNA: TGTGCCAGCAGCCCGGGGCCGGGAAACTATGGCTACACCTTC; CDR3: CASSPGPGNYGYTF
size: -; J: TRBJ2-7; D: -; V: TRBV10-2; DNA: TGCGCCAGCAGTCGCATTACCTACGAGCAGTACTTC; CDR3: CASSRITYEQYF